The rows below give T cell receptor beta chains drawn from one sample of a study of T cell responses to AZD1222 COVID-19 vaccine. The method was immunoSEQ multiplex PCR; TCRdb's version includes in-frame clones alone and lacks a portion of them. The table records about 170,000 clones, more than 85% of them present only once. Sequences were derived from peripheral blood, sampled on day 0 of AZD1222 vaccination. These receptors all stem from an adult in good health. Each CDR3 is given with its conserved first and last residue. D genes are given only for firm matches. Part of the rows lack a size; the others show once, few, many or a class for expanded clones.

V	J	D	size	CDR3
TRBV7-2	TRBJ1-1	TRBD1	-	CASTPGTVNTEAFF
TRBV7-9	TRBJ1-5	TRBD1	-	CASSSDRGAVQPQHF
TRBV4-1	TRBJ1-2	TRBD1	-	CASSQVQGAGGYTF
TRBV20-1	TRBJ1-1	-	-	CSASLLGALNTEAFF
TRBV6-5	TRBJ1-1	-	-	CASRPPGGSSEAFF
TRBV27	TRBJ1-5	TRBD1	-	CASSMTGLGQPQHF
TRBV3-1/TRBV3-2	TRBJ1-3	TRBD1	once	CASSRQGATGNTIYF
TRBV9	TRBJ2-1	TRBD2	-	CASSIAGDPSYNEQFF
TRBV30	TRBJ2-7	-	-	CAWRGQGISYEQYF
TRBV6-1	TRBJ2-7	-	once	CASSEARGGPYEQYF
TRBV5-1	TRBJ2-4	TRBD1	-	CASSAYRGSGIQYF
TRBV3-1/TRBV3-2	TRBJ2-5	-	-	CASSQDFGVGETQYF
TRBV19	TRBJ1-5	-	-	CASSIGSSERQPQHF
TRBV7-6	TRBJ1-1	-	once	CASSSWGENTEAFF
TRBV10-3	TRBJ1-4	-	few	CAISGAEEKLFF
TRBV7-9	TRBJ1-1	-	-	CASSTTRMRTEAFF
TRBV5-4	TRBJ2-3	TRBD2	-	CASSEGLAGSRTDTQYF
TRBV12-3/TRBV12-4	TRBJ2-1	-	-	CASSLTLRGEQFF
TRBV6-4	TRBJ1-5	-	-	CASNISNDSEVSNQPQHF
TRBV18	TRBJ2-3	TRBD2	-	CASSPLAGALLRSTDTQYF
TRBV7-9	TRBJ1-1	-	-	CASSLEVSEAFF
TRBV27	TRBJ1-2	-	-	CASSLYSPGGAGYTF